These 13 T cell receptor beta chains originate from one sample sequenced in a study of blood T cell repertoires in COVID-19. Clones were read by immunoSEQ multiplex PCR, and TCRdb kept only the in-frame ones, dropping some. The table shows around 270,000 clones, with about 80% occurring only once. Sample: peripheral blood. These receptors originate from a person aged 65 to 79 with COVID-19, enrolled during active disease.

The chain is built from TRBV28 and TRBJ2-7; tentative D call: TRBD2 (5 bases). Deletions cut 3 bases from V and 0 bases from J, with 12 bases between. CDR1 is MDHEN and CDR2 is SYDVKM in the germline V gene. This CDR3 comprises 15 residues. The CDR3 loop is CASSFLTGSSYEQYF. CDR3 DNA: TGTGCCAGCAGTTTTCTGACGGGGAGCTCCTACGAGCAGTACTTC.

This chain connects TRBV5-4 to TRBJ2-2, with 9 positions matching TRBD2. The J segment lost 5 bases and the V segment lost 0 bases, leaving 11 bases of the junction unmatched. The CDR3 runs 18 residues. CDR1 is SGHNT, CDR2 YYREEE, per germline (reference sequence). CDR3 sequence reads: CASSLGRSRAGGTGELFF. In DNA form, the CDR3 reads TGTGCCAGCAGCTTGGGGAGGAGCAGAGCGGGGGGTACCGGGGAGCTGTTTTTT.

V is TRBV28 and J is TRBJ2-3; no firm D call. The CDR3 totals 13 residues. The germline V gene has CDR1 MDHEN and CDR2 SYDVKM. V was trimmed by 3 bases and J by 7 bases, leaving 11 bases between them. The CDR3 region is CASSLPVVHTQYF. The DNA of the CDR3 is TGTGCCAGCAGTTTGCCAGTGGTTCATACGCAGTATTTT.

This sequence joins TRBV29-1 and TRBJ2-5; D remains unclear. Germline CDR1 is SQVTM and CDR2 is ANQGSEA. Trimming took 4 bases from V and 4 from J, leaving 4 bases between them. The CDR3 is made up of 10 amino acids. The CDR3: CSVALETQYF. CDR3 nucleotide sequence: TGCAGCGTTGCTTTAGAGACCCAGTACTTC.

This chain links TRBV30 with TRBJ1-5; 10 positions match TRBD1. The V and J ends lost 6 bases and 4 bases, in that order; junction bases with no gene match: 3. Germline V gene data show CDR1 as GTSNPN and CDR2 as SVGIG (reference sequence). The CDR3 has 13 residues. The CDR3, as DNA: TGTGCCTGCGACAGGGGGCGTAATCAGCCCCAGCATTTT. Encoded protein: CACDRGRNQPQHF.

The chain uses TRBV7-2 and TRBJ2-7, with TRBD2 matching over 7 bases. The length of the CDR3 is 18 residues. Germline V gene data show CDR1 as SGHTA and CDR2 as FQGNSA. V was pared by 4 bases and J by 3 bases, with 18 bases of the junction left unmatched. Here the CDR3 reads CASSSMALTGLHGYEQYF. The CDR3 DNA reads as TGTGCCAGCAGCTCTATGGCGTTGACGGGACTACATGGCTACGAGCAGTACTTC.

CDR3 DNA: TGTGCCAGCAGCCTGACTAGGTCCGGGGAGCTGTTTTTT. This encodes CASSLTRSGELFF. The chain joins TRBV7-3 to TRBJ2-2; a weak D match, TRBD2 (6 bases). Trimming left V 5 bases short and J 6 bases short, with 10 bases between. The CDR3 spans 13 residues. Germline assignment: CDR1 SGHTA and CDR2 FQGTGA.

This chain joins TRBV19 and TRBJ2-3, with D perhaps matching TRBD2 (6 bases). Deletions cut 3 bases from V and 0 bases from J, with 13 bases between. The CDR3 sequence is 16 residues long. Looked up from germline, CDR1 is LNHDA and CDR2 is SQIVND (reference sequence). CDR3 nucleotides: TGTGCCAGTAGTATTAGCGGCAGTCTTAGCACAGATACGCAGTATTTT. It translates to CASSISGSLSTDTQYF.

V is TRBV5-8 and J is TRBJ1-2, with D uncertain. The CDR3 consists of 13 residues. Trimming pared 1 base from V and 2 bases from J, leaving 6 bases between. Germline CDR1 is SGHTS and CDR2 is YDEGEE. CDR3 loop: CASSLYPNYGYTF. In DNA form, the CDR3 reads TGTGCCAGCAGCTTGTATCCGAACTATGGCTACACCTTC.

The V and J genes are TRBV4-1 and TRBJ1-2, with unresolved D. The CDR3 is 17 amino acids. Deletions cut 4 bases from V and 1 base from J, with 19 bases between. Germline V gene sequence: CDR1 MGHRA, CDR2 YSYEKL. CDR3 in DNA: TGCGCCAGCAGCCGACTTGGCCAACCGAACCTTAACTATGGCTACACCTTC. It specifies CASSRLGQPNLNYGYTF.

This clone was observed a handful of times. This chain uses TRBV2 with TRBJ2-7; TRBD2 is a possible D gene (6 bases). This CDR3 contains 16 residues. Trimming removed 2 bases from V and 4 bases from J, with 18 bases in between. CDR1 is SNHLY and CDR2 is FYNNEI in the germline V gene. Written as DNA, the CDR3 is TGTGCCAGCAGTGAACCCCTAGCGTCCGTTCCGTACGAGCAGTACTTC. Translating gives CASSEPLASVPYEQYF. The complete variable domain, with remaining parts taken from reference TRBV2 and TRBJ2-7, reads EPEVTQTPSHQVTQMGQEVILRCVPISNHLYFYWYRQILGQKVEFLVSFYNNEISEKSEIFDDQFSVERPDGSNFTLKIRSTKLEDSAMYFCASSEPLASVPYEQYFGPGTRLTVT.

The V and J genes are TRBV15 and TRBJ1-2, with 7 bases identical to TRBD1. With 0 bases clipped from V and 3 bases from J, the junction kept 7 bases outside the gene matches. The CDR3 extends over 16 amino acids. Per germline, CDR1 LNHNV and CDR2 YYDKDF (reference sequence). This chain's CDR3 is CATSRDGHDRDYGYTF. Here the CDR3 DNA reads TGTGCCACCAGCAGAGATGGGCATGACAGGGACTATGGCTACACCTTC.

The J gene is TRBJ2-1, the V gene TRBV4-1; 10 bases line up with TRBD2. This CDR3 comprises 13 residues. Per the germline V gene, CDR1 is MGHRA and CDR2 is YSYEKL. V shed 7 bases, J shed 6 bases, and the junction held 3 bases outside the gene matches. This CDR3 is CASNPSGGNEQFF. The DNA of the CDR3 is TGCGCCAGCAACCCTAGCGGGGGCAATGAGCAGTTCTTC.